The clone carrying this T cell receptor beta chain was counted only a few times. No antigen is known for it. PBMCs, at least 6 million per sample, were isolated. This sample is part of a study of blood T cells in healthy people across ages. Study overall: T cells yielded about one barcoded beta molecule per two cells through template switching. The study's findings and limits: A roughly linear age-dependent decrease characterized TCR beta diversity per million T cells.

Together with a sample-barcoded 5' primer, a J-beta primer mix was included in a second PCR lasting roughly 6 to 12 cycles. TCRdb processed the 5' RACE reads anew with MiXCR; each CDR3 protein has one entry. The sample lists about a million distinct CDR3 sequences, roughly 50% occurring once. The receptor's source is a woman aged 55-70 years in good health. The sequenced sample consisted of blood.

The CDR3 bases are TGTGCCAGCAGTCCTCCCGTTTCCGTAGAGCAGTTCTTC. Its translation: CASSPPVSVEQFF. V and J are TRBV28 and TRBJ2-1; D is unresolved. This CDR3 is 13 amino acids long. V lost 5 bases and J lost 10, with 15 bases in between. Germline CDR1 reads MDHEN; CDR2 reads SYDVKM. Full variable domain (remainder filled in from reference TRBV28 and TRBJ2-1): DVKVTQSSRYLVKRTGEKVFLECVQDMDHENMFWYRQDPGLGLRLIYFSYDVKMKEKGDIPEGYSVSREKKERFSLILESASTNQTSMYLCASSPPVSVEQFFGPGTRLTVL.